The following is a T cell receptor beta chain sequence with its context. Antigen unknown. Using immunoSEQ multiplex PCR, the repertoire was profiled, and TCRdb retains in-frame clones only, with some absent. This sample has about 820,000 clones; around 93% occur once, and the top ten carry nearly 25%. These data come from a study of shared clonotypes between healthy human individuals. Study results and caveats: It was expected that sequencing depth would affect clonotype sharing among donors.

In the naive CD8 group, cells lacked CD45RO and were positively selected for CCR7, so terminally differentiated effector memory CD45RA+ cells were left out. With 11 bases removed from V and 4 bases from J, the gap between germline ends came to 24 bases. The CDR3 contains 17 residues. CDR1 and CDR2 (germline): MNHEY, SMNVEV (reference sequence). The receptor comes from a man younger than 40 in good health. The sequencing input was naive CD8+ T cells sorted from blood. This rearrangement joins TRBV27 to TRBJ2-6; D assignment may be TRBD1 or TRBD2 (5 bases each). The CDR3 nucleotides read TGTGCCCCTGGGGGACCACAAGGTCAGTTAGGGGCCAACGTCCTGACTTTC. The encoded protein is CAPGGPQGQLGANVLTF.